This T cell receptor beta chain was identified during a study of T-cell reconstitution after alpha-beta-depleted transplantation in children. The sample holds a few counts of this clonotype. Antigen unknown. General study results and limits: Day-60 TCRbeta diversity that was high in some patients was derived from surviving recipient T cells and thymic progenitors. By about two months after transplant, alpha-beta T cells reportedly arose from several hundred graft clones that had expanded. Counts and diversity of T cells one year after transplant came mostly from newly produced T cells.

TCRbeta library construction was performed incorporating unique molecular identifiers. TCRdb called the PCR reads again in MiXCR, with one record for every CDR3 protein. The sample carries 120,000 to 150,000 distinct CDR3 sequences, about 8.8% recorded once. After removal of 3 bases from V and 7 bases from J, the junction contained 15 bases not matched to a gene. CDR3 length: 17 residues. The genes are TRBV12-3 or TRBV12-4 and TRBJ2-7; TRBD2 matches at 10 bases. This receptor was obtained from a female patient aged 2-9 years who had a stem cell transplant for congenital amegakaryocytic thrombocytopenia, so the T cells may come from the graft donor. The sequencing used PBMCs, mostly from graft donor cells, collected 180 days after TCRalphabeta/CD19-depleted stem cell transplant. CDR3 DNA: TGTGCCAGCAGTTTTTCTCTGTCCCTAGCGGGAGTTAGTGAGCAGTACTTC. Its translation: CASSFSLSLAGVSEQYF.